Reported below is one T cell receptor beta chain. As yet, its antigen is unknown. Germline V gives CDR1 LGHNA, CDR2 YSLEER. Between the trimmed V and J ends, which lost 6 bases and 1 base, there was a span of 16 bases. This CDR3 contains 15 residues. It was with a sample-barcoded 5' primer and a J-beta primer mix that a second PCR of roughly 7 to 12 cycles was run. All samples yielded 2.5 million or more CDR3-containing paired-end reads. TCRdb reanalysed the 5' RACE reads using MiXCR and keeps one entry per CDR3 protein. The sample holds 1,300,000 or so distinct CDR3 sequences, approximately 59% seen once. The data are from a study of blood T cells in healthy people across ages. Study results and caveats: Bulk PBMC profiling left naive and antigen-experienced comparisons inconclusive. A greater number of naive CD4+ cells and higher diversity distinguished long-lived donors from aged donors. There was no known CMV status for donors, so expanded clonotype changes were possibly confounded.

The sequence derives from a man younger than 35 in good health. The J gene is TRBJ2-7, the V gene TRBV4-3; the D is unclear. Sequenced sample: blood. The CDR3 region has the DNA TGCGCCAGCAGTCCCGCGGCTGGTGGGTCCTACGAGCAGTACTTC. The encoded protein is CASSPAAGGSYEQYF.